This T cell receptor (beta chain) is from a study of T cells after yellow fever vaccination. Study as a whole: Each low-cell-number fraction was prepared by means of SMART-Seq v4 Ultra Low Input.

This clonotype was detected ten times or more. The target antigen is unknown. The V and J ends lost 6 bases and 6 bases, in that order; junction bases with no gene match: 4. The CDR3 totals 14 residues. CDR1 and CDR2 from the germline V gene are SGHTA and FQGNSA. 5'RACE template switching generated TCR cDNA, adding a universal primer site and UMIs. One entry per CDR3 protein, called by TCRdb with MiXCR from the 5' RACE reads. Found here are around 230,000 distinct CDR3 sequences, about 7% of them singletons; the top ten hold about 1%. The study, taken as a whole, reports: Among all clonotypes, a small share was observed in both CD4 and CD8 compartments. FACS-sorted repertoires could harbor abundant contaminating bulk-population clonotypes.

The specimen comprised CD4+ T cells sorted from PBMCs, sampled on the day of the yellow fever booster vaccination. J is TRBJ2-1 and V is TRBV7-2; TRBD2 matches 11 bases. The receptor comes from a man aged 25 to 45 who received the YFV17D yellow fever vaccine. The CDR3 sequence: CASSKTSGVNEQFF. The CDR3 DNA is TGTGCCAGCAGTAAGACTAGCGGGGTCAATGAGCAGTTCTTC.